The 32 T cell receptor beta chains below were found in one sample sequenced in a study of shared clonotypes between healthy human individuals. Profiled with immunoSEQ multiplex PCR; TCRdb holds only in-frame clones, not every one. This table holds around 720,000 clones, 73% found once. Sequencing used memory CD4+ T cells sorted from blood. Regarding subset: CD45RA-negative fraction. The origin of the receptors is a woman aged 25 to 39 in good health.

The rearrangement joins TRBV11-2 to TRBJ2-3, with 9 bases identical to TRBD2. CDR1 SGHAT and CDR2 FQNNGV come from the germline V gene. The J segment lost 3 bases and the V segment lost 7 bases, leaving 17 bases of the junction unmatched. This CDR3 contains 18 residues. The CDR3 coding sequence is TGTGCCAGCAACCCGAACTGGGTAGCGGGAGAACTTACAGATACGCAGTATTTT. This translates into CASNPNWVAGELTDTQYF.

The rearrangement joins TRBV5-4 to TRBJ1-2; 8 bases are a match to TRBD1. V was clipped by 0 bases and J by 2 bases; unmatched bases: 6. The CDR3 contains 16 residues. Germline CDR1 and CDR2: SGHNT and YYREEE (reference sequence). CDR3 in amino acids: CASSLAGGAGNYGYTF. DNA for the CDR3: TGTGCCAGCAGCTTGGCAGGGGGCGCCGGGAACTATGGCTACACCTTC.

The J gene is TRBJ1-3, the V gene TRBV7-7; D is ambiguous. The CDR3 has 13 amino acids. The ends were cut back, 1 base at V and 4 bases at J, with 5 bases in the middle. CDR1 and CDR2 (germline): SSHAT, FNYEAQ (reference sequence). The CDR3 region has the DNA TGTGCCAGCAGCTTAGGATCCGGAAACACCATATATTTT. Amino acid sequence: CASSLGSGNTIYF. The entire variable domain, with the rest obtained from reference TRBV7-7 and TRBJ1-3, is as follows: GAGVSQSPRYKVTKRGQDVTLRCDPISSHATLYWYQQALGQGPEFLTYFNYEAQPDKSGLPSDRFSAERPEGSISTLTIQRTEQRDSAMYRCASSLGSGNTIYFGEGSWLTVV.

V and J are TRBV7-2 and TRBJ2-3; 7 bases map to TRBD2. Germline assignment: CDR1 SGHTA and CDR2 FQGNSA. This CDR3 is 17 amino acids long. Unmatched junction bases numbered 13, after V lost 2 bases and J lost 5 bases. CDR3 amino acids: CASSLRMMREGKDTQYF. In DNA, the CDR3 is TGTGCCAGCAGCTTACGAATGATGAGGGAGGGGAAAGATACGCAGTATTTT. The variable domain in full, completed from reference TRBV7-2 and TRBJ2-3, reads GAGVSQSPSNKVTEKGKDVELRCDPISGHTALYWYRQSLGQGLEFLIYFQGNSAPDKSGLPSDRFSAERTGGSVSTLTIQRTQQEDSAVYLCASSLRMMREGKDTQYFGPGTRLTVL.

The chain recombines TRBV19 with TRBJ1-5, with 7 bases fitting TRBD1. Trimming at V came to 4 bases and at J to 0 bases, leaving 6 bases not matched to a gene. Germline V gene sequence: CDR1 LNHDA, CDR2 SQIVND (reference sequence). This CDR3 comprises 16 residues. In DNA form, the CDR3 reads TGTGCCAGTAGTACGTCCGGGACAGCTAGCAATCAGCCCCAGCATTTT. It codes for CASSTSGTASNQPQHF.

The chain has TRBV2 and TRBJ2-3, with D perhaps TRBD2 (6 bases). V was cut by 4 bases and J by 11 bases, with 16 bases left in between. The CDR3 is made up of 13 amino acids. From germline, CDR1 is SNHLY and CDR2 FYNNEI. For the CDR3, the DNA is TGTGCCAGCAGTGCTCTAGGACTAATAGGGCAGTATTTT. This translates into CASSALGLIGQYF. The whole variable domain, filled in from reference TRBV2 and TRBJ2-3, reads EPEVTQTPSHQVTQMGQEVILRCVPISNHLYFYWYRQILGQKVEFLVSFYNNEISEKSEIFDDQFSVERPDGSNFTLKIRSTKLEDSAMYFCASSALGLIGQYFGPGTRLTVL.

The chain carries TRBV6-1 and TRBJ1-1, with 10 positions matching TRBD1. Germline values: CDR1 MNHNS, CDR2 SASEGT. The CDR3 loop spans 14 amino acids. Here the CDR3 reads CASQVETGGYEAFF. CDR3 in DNA: TGTGCGAGCCAAGTGGAGACAGGGGGCTATGAAGCTTTCTTT.

The chain links TRBV6-5 to TRBJ1-2; tentatively, D is TRBD1 (6 bases). This CDR3 is 15 amino acids long. Trimming removed 2 bases from V and 7 bases from J, with 17 bases in between. Germline CDR1 and CDR2: MNHEY and SVGAGI. The CDR3 reads CASSYLSRGEGGYTF. In DNA form, the CDR3 reads TGTGCCAGCAGTTACCTATCCAGGGGAGAGGGTGGCTACACCTTC.

The chain employs TRBV19 and TRBJ2-1, with TRBD2 matching over 11 bases. This CDR3 contains 15 residues. The germline gives CDR1 LNHDA, CDR2 SQIVND (reference sequence). V gave up 1 base and J gave up 8 bases; unmatched junction bases: 4. CDR3 amino acids: CASSIGTSGWDEQFF. CDR3 coding DNA: TGTGCCAGTAGTATAGGGACTAGCGGGTGGGATGAGCAGTTCTTC.

This clone has just a few counts. The chain recombines TRBV19 with TRBJ1-2, with TRBD1 identical over 8 bases. Losses at the gene ends were 6 bases for V and 4 bases for J; bases not matched to a gene: 4. The length of the CDR3 is 13 residues. The germline gives CDR1 LNHDA, CDR2 SQIVND (reference sequence). The CDR3 DNA reads as TGTGCCAGTAGGGGCGGACAGGGCTATGGCTACACCTTC. Protein sequence: CASRGGQGYGYTF. The variable domain in full, completed from reference TRBV19 and TRBJ1-2, reads DGGITQSPKYLFRKEGQNVTLSCEQNLNHDAMYWYRQDPGQGLRLIYYSQIVNDFQKGDIAEGYSVSREKKESFPLTVTSAQKNPTAFYLCASRGGQGYGYTFGSGTRLTVV.

The gene calls are TRBV19 and TRBJ2-1; D unresolved. CDR1 is LNHDA, CDR2 SQIVND, per germline (reference sequence). This CDR3 has 16 amino acids. Trimming took 6 bases from V and 0 from J, leaving 15 bases between them. CDR3 sequence reads: CASRVQPGPSYNEQFF. For the CDR3, the DNA is TGTGCCAGTAGGGTCCAGCCGGGTCCCTCCTACAATGAGCAGTTCTTC.

The chain is built from TRBV5-4 and TRBJ1-2; 10 bases match TRBD1. CDR1 is SGHNT, CDR2 YYREEE, per germline (reference sequence). CDR3 size: 13 residues. V was clipped by 3 bases and J by 7 bases; unmatched bases: 3. The CDR3 DNA reads as TGTGCCAGCAGCTGGGACAGGGGTATTGGCTACACCTTC. This encodes CASSWDRGIGYTF.

The chain is built from TRBV5-4 and TRBJ1-1, with 9 bases identical to TRBD1. V lost 4 bases and J lost 3; bases outside the gene matches: 7. Germline V gives CDR1 SGHNT, CDR2 YYREEE (reference sequence). The CDR3 length is 15 residues. Written as DNA, the CDR3 is TGTGCCAGCAGCCCACAAACAGGGGGCGACACTGAAGCTTTCTTT. As protein: CASSPQTGGDTEAFF.

The genes are TRBV10-3 and TRBJ2-1; 10 nucleotides align to TRBD2. The CDR3 covers 13 residues. Trimming removed 11 bases from V and 9 bases from J; junction bases left unmatched: 10. The V gene's germline CDR1 is ENHRY and CDR2 SYGVKD. The CDR3 loop reads CASSQREGSEQFF. The CDR3 bases are TGTGCCTCCTCACAGCGGGAGGGGAGTGAGCAGTTCTTC.

This chain uses TRBV30 with TRBJ2-7; tentatively, D is TRBD1 (6 bases). The CDR3 contains 13 residues. Trimming took 0 bases from V and 10 from J, leaving 16 bases between them. The germline V gene has CDR1 GTSNPN and CDR2 SVGIG (reference sequence). The CDR3 sequence: CAWSVLGPDSQYF. The CDR3 DNA reads TGTGCCTGGAGTGTACTGGGCCCGGACAGCCAGTACTTC.

The chain employs TRBV4-1 and TRBJ1-4; no definite D call. The V gene's germline CDR1 is MGHRA and CDR2 YSYEKL. The CDR3 runs to 13 residues. V was shortened by 4 bases and J by 7 bases, with 10 bases between the two germline ends. CDR3 DNA sequence: TGCGCCAGCAGCCCCTACCTGGGTGAAAAACTGTTTTTT. The encoded protein is CASSPYLGEKLFF.

This clone has just a few counts. V usage is TRBV30 and J usage is TRBJ2-5; 9 nucleotides match TRBD1. The CDR3 extends over 13 amino acids. V trimming: 2 bases; J trimming: 5 bases; junction bases outside the gene matches: 3. The germline V gene has CDR1 GTSNPN and CDR2 SVGIG (reference sequence). CDR3 residues: CAWSRQGGETQYF. Written as DNA, the CDR3 is TGTGCCTGGAGTCGACAGGGGGGGGAGACCCAGTACTTC.

V is TRBV30 and J is TRBJ1-1; D perhaps matches TRBD1 (6 bases). Trimming took off 3 bases at V and 5 bases at J, with 10 bases between the two ends. Germline loops: CDR1 GTSNPN, CDR2 SVGIG (reference sequence). This CDR3 spans 12 amino acids. Here the CDR3 reads CAWSRGRTEAFF. Here the CDR3 DNA reads TGTGCCTGGAGCAGGGGCAGGACTGAAGCTTTCTTT.

This chain links TRBV5-1 with TRBJ2-5; 7 bases are a match to TRBD2. Germline CDR1 is SGHRS and CDR2 is YFSETQ. V lost 1 base to trimming and J lost 5 bases; unmatched junction nucleotides: 5. The CDR3 sequence is 14 residues long. The CDR3 bases are TGCGCCAGCAGCTTGTGGCAGGGAGGGGAGACCCAGTACTTC. Its protein is CASSLWQGGETQYF. The whole variable domain, filled in from reference TRBV5-1 and TRBJ2-5, reads KAGVTQTPRYLIKTRGQQVTLSCSPISGHRSVSWYQQTPGQGLQFLFEYFSETQRNKGNFPGRFSGRQFSNSRSEMNVSTLELGDSALYLCASSLWQGGETQYFGPGTRLLVL.

This sequence joins TRBV28 and TRBJ2-3; 8 positions match TRBD1. Germline lookup yields CDR1 MDHEN and CDR2 SYDVKM. V was clipped by 4 bases and J by 1 base; unmatched bases: 4. The CDR3 contains 15 residues. The CDR3 is CASSYPGQGTDTQYF. The CDR3 DNA sequence: TGTGCCAGCAGTTATCCGGGACAGGGCACAGATACGCAGTATTTT.

The chain combines TRBV11-1 with TRBJ1-1, with D perhaps TRBD1 (5 bases). The CDR3 spans 14 residues. Trimming stripped 3 bases from V and 1 base from J, with 9 bases between. CDR1 is SGHAT and CDR2 is FQDESV in the germline V gene (reference sequence). The CDR3 coding sequence is TGTGCCAGCAGCTTGCACAGGACGAACACTGAAGCTTTCTTT. Its protein product is CASSLHRTNTEAFF.

This clone came up a few times. The chain joins TRBV7-5 to TRBJ1-5; the table assigns TRBD1, which was not confirmed against the DNA. TRBV7-5 is deemed a pseudogene. This CDR3 comprises 16 residues. In nucleotides, the CDR3 is TGTGTCAGAACGAGACAGGGCCGGTATAGCAATCAGCCCCAGCATTTT. Residues: CVRTRQGRYSNQPQHF.

This clone came up a few times. This chain links TRBV27 with TRBJ2-3; no reliable D call. Germline CDR1 and CDR2: MNHEY and SMNVEV (reference sequence). V was trimmed by 5 bases and J by 5 bases, leaving 8 bases between them. This CDR3 has 12 residues. The CDR3 bases are TGTGCCAGCAGTCCTCGAAGAGATACGCAGTATTTT. Translated, it gives CASSPRRDTQYF.

This rearrangement joins TRBV4-1 to TRBJ2-6; 14 bases agree with TRBD2. The CDR3 length is 18 residues. Trimming cost V 4 bases and J 3 bases; bases outside gene matches: 5. CDR1 is MGHRA, CDR2 YSYEKL, per germline. As DNA, the CDR3 is TGCGCCAGCAGCCCCGGACTAGCGGGAGGCCGTGGGGCCAACGTCCTGACTTTC. Its protein product is CASSPGLAGGRGANVLTF.

The CDR3 loop reads CASSSGLALTGELFF. The CDR3 nucleotides are TGTGCCAGCAGTTCGGGACTAGCGCTCACCGGGGAGCTGTTTTTT. The chain joins TRBV28 to TRBJ2-2; TRBD2 aligns across 10 bases. Germline trimming cut 4 bases from V and 4 bases from J; bases unmatched to any gene: 3. The CDR3 is made up of 15 amino acids. The germline V gene has CDR1 MDHEN and CDR2 SYDVKM.

This chain uses TRBV6-1 with TRBJ1-2; 9 bases fit TRBD1. From germline, CDR1 is MNHNS and CDR2 SASEGT. The CDR3 sequence is 16 residues long. V shed 2 bases and J 5 bases; nucleotides not matched to a gene: 9. CDR3: CASSEYVQGAWYGYTF. CDR3 coding DNA: TGTGCCAGCAGTGAATACGTACAGGGGGCTTGGTATGGCTACACCTTC.

The genes are TRBV7-9 and TRBJ2-7, with 13 bases matching TRBD2. The CDR3 is 14 amino acids. Losses at the gene ends were 6 bases for V and 6 bases for J; bases not matched to a gene: 5. Germline values: CDR1 SEHNR, CDR2 FQNEAQ (reference sequence). The CDR3 region is CASSDTSGRGEQYF. The CDR3 region has the DNA TGTGCCAGCAGTGATACTAGCGGGAGGGGCGAGCAGTACTTC.

Here the CDR3 reads CASREGVGGQRNYGYTF. DNA of the CDR3: TGCGCCAGCAGGGAGGGGGTTGGCGGACAGCGTAACTATGGCTACACCTTC. The gene calls are TRBV5-1 and TRBJ1-2; TRBD1 might be the D (6 bases). The CDR3 loop spans 17 amino acids. Looked up from germline, CDR1 is SGHRS and CDR2 is YFSETQ. Trimming cost V 5 bases and J 1 base, with 21 bases left between them.

The V call is TRBV19, the J call TRBJ1-4; a possible D gene is TRBD1 (6 bases). The CDR3 extends over 16 amino acids. Germline loops: CDR1 LNHDA, CDR2 SQIVND (reference sequence). Trimming removed 3 bases from V and 8 bases from J, with 19 bases in between. CDR3 sequence: CASSIKSVRGMEKLFF. The DNA of the CDR3 is TGTGCCAGTAGTATCAAGTCGGTCAGGGGTATGGAAAAACTGTTTTTT.

The chain uses TRBV10-3 and TRBJ1-5; 10 nucleotides align to TRBD1. This CDR3 has 18 residues. Trimming cost V 0 bases and J 5 bases; bases outside gene matches: 10. Germline lookup yields CDR1 ENHRY and CDR2 SYGVKD. CDR3 sequence reads: CAISESGDRGLWHQPQHF. CDR3 nucleotide sequence: TGTGCCATCAGTGAGTCTGGAGACAGGGGGCTCTGGCATCAGCCCCAGCATTTT.

The chain recombines TRBV4-2 with TRBJ1-6, with D uncertain. Germline CDR1 LGHNA, CDR2 YNFKEQ. Trimming pared 7 bases from V and 1 base from J, leaving 11 bases between. The CDR3 runs 15 residues. The CDR3 coding sequence is TGTGCCAGCAAAGACCGAGGATCCTATAATTCACCCCTCCACTTT. Protein sequence: CASKDRGSYNSPLHF.

In this sample, this clone turned up once. The chain joins TRBV10-2 to TRBJ1-5; possibly TRBD1 for D (6 bases). Trimming left V 6 bases short and J 5 bases short, with 8 bases between. Germline-derived CDR1 and CDR2 are WSHSY and SAAADI. This CDR3 spans 12 amino acids. This CDR3 is CASRGGDQPQHF. In DNA, the CDR3 is TGCGCCAGCAGAGGGGGTGATCAGCCCCAGCATTTT.